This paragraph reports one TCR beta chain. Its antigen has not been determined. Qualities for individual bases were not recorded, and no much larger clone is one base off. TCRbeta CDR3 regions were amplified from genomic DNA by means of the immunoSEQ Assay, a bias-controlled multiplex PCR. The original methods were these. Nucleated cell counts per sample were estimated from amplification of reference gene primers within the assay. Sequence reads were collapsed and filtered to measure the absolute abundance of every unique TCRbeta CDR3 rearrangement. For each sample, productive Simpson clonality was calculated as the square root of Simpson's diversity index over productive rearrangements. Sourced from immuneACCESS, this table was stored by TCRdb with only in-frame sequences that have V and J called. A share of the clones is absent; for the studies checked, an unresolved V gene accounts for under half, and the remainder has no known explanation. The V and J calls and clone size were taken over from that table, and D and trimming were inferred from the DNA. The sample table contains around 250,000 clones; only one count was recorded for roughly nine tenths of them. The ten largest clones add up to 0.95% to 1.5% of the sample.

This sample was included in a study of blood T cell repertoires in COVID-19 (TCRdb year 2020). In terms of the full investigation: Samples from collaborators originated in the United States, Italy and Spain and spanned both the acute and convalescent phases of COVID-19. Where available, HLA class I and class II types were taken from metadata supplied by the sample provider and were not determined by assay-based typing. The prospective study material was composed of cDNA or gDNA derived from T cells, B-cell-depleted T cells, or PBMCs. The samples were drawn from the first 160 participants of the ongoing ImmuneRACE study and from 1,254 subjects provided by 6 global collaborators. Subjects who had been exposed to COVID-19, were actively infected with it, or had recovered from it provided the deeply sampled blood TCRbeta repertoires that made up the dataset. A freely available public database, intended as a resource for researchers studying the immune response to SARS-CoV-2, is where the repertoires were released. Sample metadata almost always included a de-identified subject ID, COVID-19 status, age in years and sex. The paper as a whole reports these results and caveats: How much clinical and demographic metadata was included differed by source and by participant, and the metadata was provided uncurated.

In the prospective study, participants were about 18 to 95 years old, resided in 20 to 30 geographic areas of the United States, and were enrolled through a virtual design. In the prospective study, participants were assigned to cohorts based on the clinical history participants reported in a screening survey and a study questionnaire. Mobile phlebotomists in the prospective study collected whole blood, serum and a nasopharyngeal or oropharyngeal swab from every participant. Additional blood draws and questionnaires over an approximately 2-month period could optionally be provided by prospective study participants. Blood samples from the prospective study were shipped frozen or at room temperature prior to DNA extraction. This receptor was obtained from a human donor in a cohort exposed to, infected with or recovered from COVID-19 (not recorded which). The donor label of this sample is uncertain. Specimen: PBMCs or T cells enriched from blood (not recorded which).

The CDR3: CASSNSSSQETQYF. Here is the DNA: TGTGCCAGCAGCAACTCGTCCAGCCAAGAGACCCAGTACTTC. Rearrangement joined TRBV21-1 to TRBJ2-5; the D call of TRBD1 is as the table states it, not checked on the DNA. TRBV21-1 represents a pseudogene. Measured from the cysteine to the phenylalanine, the CDR3 is 14 residues long. The only DNA kept is the CDR3, 42 bases in frame from the first base.